The 4 T cell receptor beta chains below come from one sample, sequenced in a study of CD8 T cells in Susac syndrome. Reverse transcription of 0.5 to 1 ug RNA was performed with random hexamers. TCRdb re-analysed the immunoSEQ multiplex PCR reads in MiXCR, keeping a single row per CDR3 protein. Seen here are about 130,000 distinct CDR3 sequences, approximately 94% observed once, and the top ten hold around 0.12%. Sequencing was done on a sample of CD4+ T cells from PBMCs. Receptors originate from a human donor with multiple sclerosis.

The chain recombines TRBV6-6 with TRBJ1-2, with a weak D call TRBD1 (5 bases). With 1 base removed from V and 7 bases from J, the gap between germline ends came to 16 bases. The CDR3 length is 15 residues. CDR1 is MNHNY and CDR2 is SVGAGI in the germline V gene (reference sequence). In DNA, the CDR3 is TGTGCCAGCAGTTACTTGGAACGGCAGGGAAGTGGCTACACCTTC. Translation gives CASSYLERQGSGYTF.

The chain joins TRBV5-1 to TRBJ2-7, with D uncertain. The CDR3 sequence is 13 residues long. V was trimmed by 4 bases and J by 9 bases, leaving 17 bases between them. The V gene's germline CDR1 is SGHRS and CDR2 YFSETQ. CDR3 residues: CASSPAGDLGQYF. For the CDR3, the DNA is TGCGCCAGCAGCCCGGCAGGTGACCTCGGGCAGTACTTC.

This chain joins TRBV4-3 and TRBJ2-2; D not certain. The CDR3 spans 14 residues. V was cut by 0 bases and J by 2 bases, with 4 bases left in between. Germline CDR1 is LGHNA and CDR2 is YSLEER. CDR3 protein: CASSQDPNTGELFF. The CDR3, as DNA: TGCGCCAGCAGCCAAGATCCTAACACCGGGGAGCTGTTTTTT.

This sequence joins TRBV12-3 or TRBV12-4 and TRBJ1-4; no clear D. The V end was cut by 5 bases, the J end by 6 bases, with 10 bases between. The length of the CDR3 is 13 residues. CDR3 in DNA: TGTGCCAGCAGTCCGGGCCCACATGAAAAACTGTTTTTT. Translating it yields CASSPGPHEKLFF.